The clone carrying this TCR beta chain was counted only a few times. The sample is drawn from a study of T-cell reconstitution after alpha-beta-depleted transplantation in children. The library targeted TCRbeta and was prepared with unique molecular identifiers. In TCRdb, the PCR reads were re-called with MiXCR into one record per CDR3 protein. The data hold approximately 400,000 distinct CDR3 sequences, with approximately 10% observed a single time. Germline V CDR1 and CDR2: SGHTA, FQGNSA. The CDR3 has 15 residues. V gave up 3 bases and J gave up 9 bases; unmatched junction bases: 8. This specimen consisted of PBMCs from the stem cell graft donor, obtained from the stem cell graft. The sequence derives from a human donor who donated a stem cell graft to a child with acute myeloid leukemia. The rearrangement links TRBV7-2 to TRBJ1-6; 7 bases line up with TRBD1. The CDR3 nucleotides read TGTGCCAGCAGCTTTCCGGGACAGCTTTCTTCACCCCTCCACTTT. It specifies CASSFPGQLSSPLHF.